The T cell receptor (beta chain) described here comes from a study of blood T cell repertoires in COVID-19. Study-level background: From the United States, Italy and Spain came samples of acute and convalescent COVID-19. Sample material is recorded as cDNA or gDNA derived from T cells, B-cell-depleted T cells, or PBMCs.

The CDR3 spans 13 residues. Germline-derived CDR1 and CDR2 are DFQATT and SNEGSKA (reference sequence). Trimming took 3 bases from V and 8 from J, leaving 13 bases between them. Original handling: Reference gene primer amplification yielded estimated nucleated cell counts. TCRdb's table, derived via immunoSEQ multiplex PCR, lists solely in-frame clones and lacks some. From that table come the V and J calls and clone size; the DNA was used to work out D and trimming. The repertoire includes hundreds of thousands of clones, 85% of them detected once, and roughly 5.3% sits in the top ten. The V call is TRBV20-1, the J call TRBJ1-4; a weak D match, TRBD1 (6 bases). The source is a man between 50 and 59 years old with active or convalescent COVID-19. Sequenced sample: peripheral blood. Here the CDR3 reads CSASGGLKEKLFF. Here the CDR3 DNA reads TGCAGTGCTAGTGGGGGGCTGAAAGAAAAACTGTTTTTT.